The 26 T cell receptor beta chains reported below all come from one sample, sequenced in a study of immune heterogeneity within non-small cell lung tumors. Bulk tumor genomic DNA constituted the template, at around 600 ng per sample. Spaced far apart, several biopsies were taken from each primary tumor during surgery. Surgery that was curative in intent was performed on patients with untreated, newly diagnosed non-small cell lung cancer. Amplification of the TCR beta CDR3 was achieved through multiplex PCR with 32 V and 13 J primers. TCRdb re-derived calls from the multiplex PCR reads in MiXCR, one entry per CDR3 protein. The table has about 2,900 distinct CDR3 sequences, about 49% seen once. Sequencing used lung tumor tissue. The receptors here all came from a woman aged 60-70 years with non-small cell lung cancer.

V usage is TRBV5-1 and J usage is TRBJ2-2; D is ambiguous. Looked up from germline, CDR1 is SGHRS and CDR2 is YFSETQ. V gave up 3 bases and J gave up 2 bases, with 8 bases separating them. The CDR3 loop spans 14 amino acids. CDR3 sequence (DNA): TGCGCCAGCAGCTGGGTAGGCAACACCGGGGAGCTGTTTTTT. Protein product: CASSWVGNTGELFF.

The table lists this clonotype with a few counts. This sequence joins TRBV6-1 and TRBJ2-7, with TRBD1 identical over 12 bases. Trimming removed 5 bases from V and 5 bases from J; junction bases left unmatched: 4. The CDR3 length is 14 residues. Germline V gene lookup returns CDR1 MNHNS and CDR2 SASEGT. The CDR3 region is CASSTGTGGNEQYF. DNA of the CDR3: TGTGCCAGCAGTACCGGGACAGGGGGCAACGAGCAGTACTTC.

The chain uses TRBV2 and TRBJ2-1, with a possible D match to TRBD2 (6 bases). The germline V and J ends were trimmed by 2 bases and 4 bases, with 15 bases remaining between them. This CDR3 is 16 amino acids long. Germline loops: CDR1 SNHLY, CDR2 FYNNEI. CDR3 in DNA: TGTGCCAGCAGTGAATTAGAACTAGCCTCTTACAATGAGCAGTTCTTC. It specifies CASSELELASYNEQFF.

This clonotype appeared a single time. The rearrangement links TRBV11-3 to TRBJ2-1; possible D gene TRBD2, 7 bases. CDR1 SGHNT and CDR2 YENEEA come from the germline V gene. This CDR3 is built from 16 residues. V dropped 5 bases and J dropped 8 bases, with 22 bases sitting between them. In nucleotides, the CDR3 is TGTGCCAGCAGCCGCCGCCTAGGGGGGGGCGGGGATGAGCAGTTCTTC. Its translation: CASSRRLGGGGDEQFF.

The genes are TRBV7-8 and TRBJ1-1; the D gene is possibly TRBD1 (5 bases). CDR3 length: 13 amino acids. V lost 8 bases, J lost 0 bases, and 10 bases lay in between. The germline gives CDR1 SGHVS, CDR2 FQNEAQ. Here the CDR3 reads CASLGGMNTEAFF. CDR3 nucleotides: TGTGCCAGCCTTGGGGGAATGAACACTGAAGCTTTCTTT.

This chain connects TRBV20-1 to TRBJ2-5, with TRBD1 matching over 7 bases. Germline CDR1 DFQATT, CDR2 SNEGSKA (reference sequence). Trimming at V came to 4 bases and at J to 5 bases, leaving 4 bases not matched to a gene. The CDR3 has 12 amino acids. The CDR3 sequence: CSAIRGYETQYF. The DNA for the CDR3 is TGCAGTGCTATCAGGGGGTATGAGACCCAGTACTTC.

Sample share makes this clonotype large. The V gene is TRBV7-8, the J gene TRBJ2-7; 7 bases fit TRBD2. This CDR3 has 11 amino acids. Germline loops: CDR1 SGHVS, CDR2 FQNEAQ. Trimming removed 8 bases from V and 6 bases from J; junction bases left unmatched: 4. Here the CDR3 DNA reads TGTGCCAGCGGCTCGGGAGGCGAGCAGTACTTC. Translation gives CASGSGGEQYF.

This clonotype appeared a few times. The chain recombines TRBV20-1 with TRBJ2-5; no clear D. This CDR3 comprises 11 residues. The germline V and J ends were trimmed by 1 base and 9 bases, with 9 bases remaining between them. CDR1 is DFQATT and CDR2 is SNEGSKA in the germline V gene (reference sequence). The CDR3 reads CSARGRAAQYF. CDR3 DNA: TGCAGTGCTAGAGGTAGAGCTGCCCAGTACTTC.

The genes are TRBV5-1 and TRBJ2-4, with 8 positions matching TRBD1. V dropped 2 bases and J dropped 0; count of bases not matched to a gene: 13. Germline-derived CDR1 and CDR2 are SGHRS and YFSETQ. The CDR3 contains 19 residues. The CDR3 loop is CASSFTVGTGLLAKNIQYF. Written as DNA, the CDR3 is TGCGCCAGCAGCTTTACGGTGGGGACAGGCCTCCTAGCCAAAAACATTCAGTACTTC.

The chain is built from TRBV28 and TRBJ1-1, with a possible D match to TRBD1 (6 bases). Trimming pared 2 bases from V and 0 bases from J, leaving 13 bases between. Germline V gene lookup returns CDR1 MDHEN and CDR2 SYDVKM. The CDR3 extends over 16 amino acids. CDR3 nucleotide sequence: TGTGCCAGCAGTTTAGGCCAGGGGAGTTTGAACACTGAAGCTTTCTTT. Translation gives CASSLGQGSLNTEAFF.

This chain links TRBV7-8 with TRBJ2-2, with TRBD2 matching over 8 bases. Losses at the gene ends were 5 bases for V and 1 base for J; bases not matched to a gene: 6. The CDR3 is made up of 16 amino acids. Germline V lookup: CDR1 SGHVS, CDR2 FQNEAQ. The CDR3 coding sequence is TGTGCCAGCAGCGGTAGCGGGGCTGGGAACACCGGGGAGCTGTTTTTT. Translated, it gives CASSGSGAGNTGELFF. Based on the CDR3 plus reference TRBV7-8 and TRBJ2-2, the full variable domain is GAGVSQSPRYKVAKRGQDVALRCDPISGHVSLFWYQQALGQGPEFLTYFQNEAQLDKSGLPSDRFFAERPEGSVSTLKIQRTQQEDSAVYLCASSGSGAGNTGELFFGEGSRLTVL.

The chain is built from TRBV6-1 and TRBJ2-6; D might be TRBD1 (5 bases). The V end was cut by 6 bases, the J end by 1 base, with 10 bases between. The CDR3 is made up of 15 amino acids. The germline gives CDR1 MNHNS, CDR2 SASEGT. The DNA of the CDR3 is TGTGCCAGCAGGCAGGACACATCTGGGGCCAACGTCCTGACTTTC. Its protein is CASRQDTSGANVLTF.

The V and J genes are TRBV4-2 and TRBJ2-2; TRBD1 is a possible D gene (5 bases). The CDR3 spans 15 residues. Germline CDR1 reads LGHNA; CDR2 reads YNFKEQ. V was trimmed by 4 bases and J by 0 bases, leaving 9 bases between them. As DNA, the CDR3 is TGTGCCAGCAGCCGTGGACAAGCGAACACCGGGGAGCTGTTTTTT. Translation: CASSRGQANTGELFF.

The sample holds a few counts of this clonotype. The rearrangement links TRBV4-1 to TRBJ1-4, with D uncertain. Trimming cost V 1 base and J 7 bases, with 13 bases left between them. Germline V gene lookup returns CDR1 MGHRA and CDR2 YSYEKL. This CDR3 has 15 residues. CDR3 protein: CASSQVGTVGEKLFF. Here the CDR3 DNA reads TGCGCCAGCAGCCAAGTGGGTACCGTGGGTGAAAAACTGTTTTTT.

V is TRBV6-1 and J is TRBJ1-5; 8 positions match TRBD1. This CDR3 comprises 15 residues. V dropped 5 bases and J dropped 7; count of bases not matched to a gene: 10. Germline V CDR1 and CDR2: MNHNS, SASEGT. The CDR3 loop reads CASSFGQGGGQPQHF. In nucleotides, the CDR3 is TGTGCCAGCAGTTTTGGACAGGGCGGGGGACAGCCCCAGCATTTT.

The gene calls are TRBV20-1 and TRBJ2-1, with D perhaps matching TRBD1 (7 bases). Trimming took 3 bases from V and 0 from J, leaving 15 bases between them. The germline V gene has CDR1 DFQATT and CDR2 SNEGSKA (reference sequence). This CDR3 is 16 amino acids long. The CDR3 region is CSASARQGLSYNEQFF. The CDR3 DNA reads TGCAGTGCTAGCGCAAGACAGGGACTCTCCTACAATGAGCAGTTCTTC.

With respect to this clonotype: In this CDR3 the conserved last residue, phenylalanine or tryptophan, is missing, so a read error is likely. V usage is TRBV20-1 and J usage is TRBJ2-1, with 11 bases lining up with TRBD2. This CDR3 has 15 amino acids. Trimming cost V 3 bases and J 6 bases; bases outside gene matches: 7. Germline V lookup: CDR1 DFQATT, CDR2 SNEGSKA (reference sequence). For the CDR3, the DNA is TGCAGTGCTAGCGATAGCGGGAGGGCAACCAATGAGCAGTTCCTC. This gives the protein CSASDSGRATNEQFL.

The genes are TRBV19 and TRBJ1-1, with D tentatively TRBD1 (6 bases). Germline lookup yields CDR1 LNHDA and CDR2 SQIVND (reference sequence). Trimming cost V 0 bases and J 0 bases, with 11 bases left between them. The CDR3 runs to 16 residues. In DNA, the CDR3 is TGTGCCAGTAGTATAGAGGCAGGGGCCTTGAACACTGAAGCTTTCTTT. Its translation is CASSIEAGALNTEAFF.

This clonotype was counted a few times. The chain recombines TRBV7-2 with TRBJ1-1; D ambiguous. Between the trimmed V and J ends, which lost 5 bases and 0 bases, there was a span of 13 bases. Germline CDR1 SGHTA, CDR2 FQGNSA. CDR3 length: 15 residues. The DNA for the CDR3 is TGTGCCAGCAGCCACCTTCTGGGCGTGAACACTGAAGCTTTCTTT. Protein: CASSHLLGVNTEAFF.

The chain joins TRBV6-1 to TRBJ1-6, with D hard to call. Germline V lookup: CDR1 MNHNS, CDR2 SASEGT. This CDR3 has 16 residues. With 2 bases removed from V and 0 bases from J, the gap between germline ends came to 8 bases. The CDR3 region is CASSEMESSYNSPLHF. CDR3 DNA sequence: TGTGCCAGCAGTGAAATGGAGAGCTCCTATAATTCACCCCTCCACTTT.

The chain has TRBV10-3 and TRBJ1-5; D uncertain. The CDR3 totals 12 residues. From germline, CDR1 is ENHRY and CDR2 SYGVKD. V dropped 11 bases and J dropped 2 bases, with 10 bases sitting between them. The CDR3, as DNA: TGTGCCTCGGGGTCCGGCAATCAGCCCCAGCATTTT. It yields the protein CASGSGNQPQHF.

This clonotype is a singleton in its sample. The chain combines TRBV13 with TRBJ1-1; 10 bases are shared with TRBD1. The V gene's germline CDR1 is PRHDT and CDR2 FYEKMQ (reference sequence). CDR3 size: 16 residues. Trimming cost V 3 bases and J 2 bases; bases outside gene matches: 6. CDR3 DNA sequence: TGTGCCAGCAGCTTCCGACAGGGGGCCTTTAACACTGAAGCTTTCTTT. Amino acids: CASSFRQGAFNTEAFF.

The V and J genes are TRBV3-1 and TRBJ2-7; no clear D. The CDR3 runs 14 residues. Germline CDR1 reads LGHDT; CDR2 reads YNNKEL (reference sequence). Between the trimmed V and J ends, which lost 4 bases and 3 bases, there was a span of 13 bases. This chain's CDR3 is CASSLQHQDYEQYF. The DNA of the CDR3 is TGTGCCAGCAGCCTACAGCATCAGGACTACGAGCAGTACTTC.

V and J are TRBV4-2 and TRBJ2-3; D is uncertain. CDR3 size: 15 residues. The V end was cut by 6 bases, the J end by 2 bases, with 15 bases between. CDR1 is LGHNA and CDR2 is YNFKEQ in the germline V gene. The CDR3 nucleotides are TGTGCCAGCAGTAGTCTAGTCCTCAACACAGATACGCAGTATTTT. This sequence encodes CASSSLVLNTDTQYF.

The chain carries TRBV20-1 and TRBJ1-5, with TRBD1 matching 9 bases. The CDR3 runs to 15 residues. In germline, CDR1 is DFQATT, CDR2 SNEGSKA (reference sequence). V dropped 6 bases and J dropped 5; count of bases not matched to a gene: 11. The CDR3 is CSAATGGAGDQPQHF. The DNA of the CDR3 is TGCAGTGCGGCAACAGGGGGCGCGGGGGATCAGCCCCAGCATTTT.

This clonotype came up a few times. The rearrangement links TRBV19 to TRBJ2-1, with D unclear. Trimming stripped 6 bases from V and 5 bases from J, with 5 bases between. The CDR3 length is 11 residues. CDR1 and CDR2 from the germline V gene are LNHDA and SQIVND (reference sequence). The CDR3 here is CASSRNNEQFF. The DNA of the CDR3 is TGTGCCAGTAGCCGGAACAATGAGCAGTTCTTC.